The 9 T cell receptor beta chains presented below share a single source sample, sequenced in a study of CD8+ T cells in alopecia areata. Treatment meaning: oral pan-JAK inhibitor, 5-10 mg twice daily. Isolated RNA was reverse transcribed into cDNA used as the sequencing template. Produced via immunoSEQ multiplex PCR; TCRdb's table is partial and in-frame only. The table includes around 190,000 clones, 50% to 60% detected once. Sequenced here: CD4+ T cells sorted from blood, sampled at week 4, from a patient treated with tofacitinib. The receptors shown here come from a human donor with alopecia areata.

This clone was detected only a few times. Here the CDR3 DNA reads TGCGCCAGCAGCGGGGGACAGGGAGTGGATACGCAGTATTTT. The encoded protein is CASSGGQGVDTQYF. The chain uses TRBV5-1 and TRBJ2-3; 9 nucleotides align to TRBD1. CDR1 SGHRS and CDR2 YFSETQ come from the germline V gene. CDR3 length equals 14 residues. J was trimmed by 6 bases and V by 4 bases; bases with no gene match: 6. The entire variable domain, with the rest obtained from reference TRBV5-1 and TRBJ2-3, is as follows: KAGVTQTPRYLIKTRGQQVTLSCSPISGHRSVSWYQQTPGQGLQFLFEYFSETQRNKGNFPGRFSGRQFSNSRSEMNVSTLELGDSALYLCASSGGQGVDTQYFGPGTRLTVL.

The chain links TRBV27 to TRBJ2-5, with a weak D call TRBD2 (6 bases). Trimming pared 1 base from V and 5 bases from J, leaving 14 bases between. CDR3 length: 15 amino acids. CDR1 and CDR2 from the germline V gene are MNHEY and SMNVEV (reference sequence). The CDR3 sequence is CASSLWRDRLETQYF. The DNA for the CDR3 is TGTGCCAGCAGTTTATGGCGGGATCGACTGGAGACCCAGTACTTC.

The chain couples TRBV7-2 to TRBJ2-7, with a tentative D call TRBD1 (5 bases). V gave up 1 base and J gave up 6 bases, with 13 bases separating them. The germline V gene has CDR1 SGHTA and CDR2 FQGNSA. CDR3 size: 14 residues. CDR3 residues: CASSLEAGKAEQYF. CDR3 nucleotide sequence: TGTGCCAGCAGCTTAGAGGCAGGGAAGGCCGAGCAGTACTTC.

This clone came up once. The V and J genes are TRBV27 and TRBJ2-7; D is tentatively TRBD1 or TRBD2 (5 bases each). Germline CDR1 reads MNHEY; CDR2 reads SMNVEV (reference sequence). Trimming took off 4 bases at V and 2 bases at J, with 9 bases between the two ends. This CDR3 is built from 13 residues. The CDR3 protein is CASSWDPAYEQYF. The DNA of the CDR3 is TGTGCCAGCAGTTGGGACCCAGCCTACGAGCAGTACTTC.

Concerning this clone: At one boundary the junction diverges from the germline segment, which might be a read error. V usage is TRBV20-1 and J usage is TRBJ2-7, with D perhaps TRBD2 (5 bases). The CDR3 is 11 residues long. Germline-derived CDR1 and CDR2 are DFQATT and SNEGSKA (reference sequence). CDR3 DNA sequence: TGCAGTGCTGCGGGCGTCCGCGAGCGGTACTTC. This encodes CSAAGVRERYF.

The table lists this clone with a count of one. The chain carries TRBV6-6 and TRBJ2-7, with D hard to call. V lost 3 bases and J 5 bases, leaving 8 bases between the germline ends. Germline V CDR1 and CDR2: MNHNY, SVGAGI (reference sequence). There are 12 residues in the CDR3. The CDR3 loop is CASSYSQNEQYF. The CDR3 coding sequence is TGTGCCAGCAGTTATTCACAAAACGAGCAGTACTTC.

The rearrangement joins TRBV5-1 to TRBJ2-7, with TRBD1 matching 9 bases. The length of the CDR3 is 19 residues. CDR1 is SGHRS and CDR2 is YFSETQ in the germline V gene. V was clipped by 3 bases and J by 4 bases; unmatched bases: 20. CDR3 amino acids: CASSSRPGQGLLLRYEQYF. The CDR3 DNA sequence: TGCGCCAGCAGCTCGAGACCGGGACAGGGACTCCTCCTACGGTACGAGCAGTACTTC. The full variable domain, completed using reference TRBV5-1 and TRBJ2-7, is KAGVTQTPRYLIKTRGQQVTLSCSPISGHRSVSWYQQTPGQGLQFLFEYFSETQRNKGNFPGRFSGRQFSNSRSEMNVSTLELGDSALYLCASSSRPGQGLLLRYEQYFGPGTRLTVT.

This chain connects TRBV7-3 to TRBJ2-6, with D unclear. The germline V gene has CDR1 SGHTA and CDR2 FQGTGA. This CDR3 region has 15 residues. Trimming shortened V by 4 bases and J by 4 bases, and 11 bases separated the two germline ends. The CDR3 coding sequence is TGTGCCAGCAGCTCTTCGGCATCGGGGGCCAACGTCCTGACTTTC. Translation gives CASSSSASGANVLTF.

The chain couples TRBV7-2 to TRBJ2-7, with 11 bases aligning to TRBD2. This CDR3 region has 16 residues. Looked up from germline, CDR1 is SGHTA and CDR2 is FQGNSA. Germline trimming cut 4 bases from V and 1 base from J; bases unmatched to any gene: 6. In DNA, the CDR3 is TGTGCCAGCAGCTCCTCGACTAGCGGGGTTTCCTACGAGCAGTACTTC. Protein sequence: CASSSSTSGVSYEQYF.